One TCR beta chain is described in this entry. Its target is not known. The PCR had 60 Vbeta and 13 Jbeta primers. Repertoires were generated with immunoSEQ multiplex PCR, while TCRdb's copy carries only in-frame clones and drops some. The repertoire holds under 200,000 clones, around 75% seen once, with approximately 1.8% in the top ten. This entry belongs to a study of cytomegalovirus exposure and HLA in healthy donors. Whole-study results and caveats: Most likely, a cluster of highly shared sequence variants arose as a sequencing artifact.

The V and J ends lost 0 bases and 5 bases respectively, with 5 bases between them. Germline V gives CDR1 SGHNT, CDR2 YYREEE (reference sequence). The CDR3 covers 13 residues. Material: PBMCs. The sequence derives from a human donor in good health. V usage is TRBV5-4 and J usage is TRBJ2-2; D not resolved. This chain's CDR3 is CASSLDRTGELFF. CDR3 DNA: TGTGCCAGCAGCTTGGACCGGACCGGGGAGCTGTTTTTT. Complete variable domain (other parts from reference TRBV5-4 and TRBJ2-2): ETGVTQSPTHLIKTRGQQVTLRCSSQSGHNTVSWYQQALGQGPQFIFQYYREEENGRGNFPPRFSGLQFPNYSSELNVNALELDDSALYLCASSLDRTGELFFGEGSRLTVL.